The clone carrying this T cell receptor beta chain was counted at least ten times. Antigen: not known. The source of the sample is a study of Graves' ophthalmopathy and Graves' hyperthyroidism. The study's findings and limits: The study's model predicted ophthalmopathy progression at 65% to 71% sensitivity and 72.22% specificity.

The authors amplified TCR beta CDR3 regions from RNA transcripts. Amplification began with first-round RT-PCR using HTBI primers, then second-round multiplex PCR was performed. TCRdb re-called the multiplex PCR reads through MiXCR, storing one row per CDR3 protein. The sample consists of about 640,000 distinct CDR3 sequences, just over 40% of them appearing once. This CDR3 region has 15 residues. Trimming left V 5 bases short and J 5 bases short, with 18 bases between. CDR1 is SGHVS and CDR2 is FQNEAQ in the germline V gene. Sequencing was done on a sample of peripheral blood. J is TRBJ1-1 and V is TRBV7-8; weak D call: TRBD1 (6 bases). The TCR originated in an adult man with Graves' ophthalmopathy. DNA of the CDR3: TGTGCCAGCAGCCCCTCAGGACAGTTACGGACTGAAGCTTTCTTT. Translating gives CASSPSGQLRTEAFF.